The 15 T cell receptor beta chains below were found in one sample sequenced in a study of T cell repertoires in breast cancer. Unpaired genes were suppressed by blocking oligonucleotides during a second nested PCR. Via MiXCR, TCRdb re-called the emulsion pairing reads, giving one row per CDR3 protein. The repertoire holds about 40,000 distinct CDR3 sequences, with under 60% as singletons. Paired alpha-beta TCRs of CD8+ T cells were analyzed by expanded emulsion RT-PCR. Source material: CD8+ T cells. All receptors derive from a pool of human donors with breast cancer or a healthy control (not recorded which).

The chain couples TRBV7-9 to TRBJ2-1; D is perhaps TRBD2 (6 bases). Per the germline V gene, CDR1 is SEHNR and CDR2 is FQNEAQ (reference sequence). V lost 5 bases and J 4 bases, leaving 15 bases between the germline ends. CDR3 length equals 15 residues. The CDR3 sequence is CASSPHSGTYNEQFF. The DNA for the CDR3 is TGTGCCAGCAGCCCACACTCCGGGACTTACAATGAGCAGTTCTTC.

This clonotype was counted many times. J is TRBJ2-4 and V is TRBV28; weak D call: TRBD1 (6 bases). Looked up from germline, CDR1 is MDHEN and CDR2 is SYDVKM. This CDR3 spans 13 amino acids. V gave up 8 bases and J gave up 1 base, with 9 bases separating them. The CDR3 protein is CASGQRAKNIQYF. CDR3 DNA: TGTGCCAGCGGACAGCGGGCCAAAAACATTCAGTACTTC.

The CDR3 coding sequence is TGCGCCAGCAGCCAAGATCAGGTAGGGGTACCCCAGCATTTT. Amino acid sequence: CASSQDQVGVPQHF. V usage is TRBV4-1 and J usage is TRBJ1-5; D is perhaps TRBD1 (5 bases). V was trimmed by 0 bases and J by 10 bases, leaving 13 bases between them. Germline V gene lookup returns CDR1 MGHRA and CDR2 YSYEKL. The CDR3 covers 14 residues.

This clonotype has at least ten counts. The V and J genes are TRBV28 and TRBJ1-1; D gene unclear. The CDR3 extends over 14 amino acids. V was shortened by 6 bases and J by 5 bases, with 16 bases between the two germline ends. From germline, CDR1 is MDHEN and CDR2 SYDVKM. CDR3 nucleotides: TGTGCCAGCAGCGACCCGGGCCGGCGGACTGAAGCTTTCTTT. Residues: CASSDPGRRTEAFF.

This sequence joins TRBV11-2 and TRBJ1-5; the D gene is possibly TRBD1 (6 bases). Deletions cut 6 bases from V and 2 bases from J, with 14 bases between. The CDR3 is made up of 15 amino acids. The germline V gene encodes CDR1 SGHAT and CDR2 FQNNGV. The CDR3 here is CASSFGGEGNQPQHF. As DNA, the CDR3 is TGTGCCAGCAGTTTCGGGGGCGAGGGCAATCAGCCCCAGCATTTT.

This clonotype was recorded a few times. This chain joins TRBV19 and TRBJ2-7; tentatively, D is TRBD2 (6 bases). The CDR3 consists of 15 residues. V was cut by 3 bases and J by 3 bases, with 15 bases left in between. The V gene's germline CDR1 is LNHDA and CDR2 SQIVND (reference sequence). The CDR3 sequence is CASSMGGKGGYEQYF. Here the CDR3 DNA reads TGTGCCAGTAGTATGGGGGGTAAAGGAGGCTACGAGCAGTACTTC.

The rearrangement joins TRBV20-1 to TRBJ2-7; 8 nucleotides align to TRBD1. Per germline, CDR1 DFQATT and CDR2 SNEGSKA (reference sequence). J gave up 2 bases and V 6 bases, and 9 bases lay outside the gene matches. The CDR3 length is 14 residues. CDR3 nucleotide sequence: TGCAGTGCCCCCACGACAGGGGAACCCTACGAGCAGTACTTC. Protein sequence: CSAPTTGEPYEQYF.

This clonotype was recorded a few times. The chain is built from TRBV20-1 and TRBJ1-6; D gene ambiguous. Germline CDR1 DFQATT, CDR2 SNEGSKA (reference sequence). The CDR3 consists of 15 residues. The V end was cut by 4 bases, the J end by 0 bases, with 10 bases between. CDR3 sequence (DNA): TGCAGTGCTAAGCAGAACCCCTCCTATAATTCACCCCTCCACTTT. Its protein is CSAKQNPSYNSPLHF.

At least ten counts were recorded for this clonotype. This chain joins TRBV20-1 and TRBJ2-1; weak D call: TRBD2 (6 bases). Germline values: CDR1 DFQATT, CDR2 SNEGSKA (reference sequence). Trimming took off 1 base at V and 8 bases at J, with 21 bases between the two ends. The length of the CDR3 is 16 residues. CDR3 DNA: TGCAGTGCTAGAGGGGGAGCGGGCCACGTCGCGGATGAGCAGTTCTTC. Translation gives CSARGGAGHVADEQFF.

This clonotype was recorded only once. V gene TRBV20-1 combines with J gene TRBJ2-1; TRBD1 is a possible D gene (6 bases). CDR3 length equals 14 residues. CDR1 is DFQATT and CDR2 is SNEGSKA in the germline V gene (reference sequence). V dropped 3 bases and J dropped 6 bases, with 15 bases sitting between them. CDR3 coding DNA: TGCAGTGCTAGTTGGGGGCCCCCGGGCAATGAGCAGTTCTTC. Its translation: CSASWGPPGNEQFF.

The chain uses TRBV5-1 and TRBJ1-1; D is unresolved. CDR3 size: 14 residues. Trimming took off 0 bases at V and 1 base at J, with 7 bases between the two ends. Germline V gene lookup returns CDR1 SGHRS and CDR2 YFSETQ. The CDR3 DNA sequence: TGCGCCAGCAGCTTGGCCACATCGAACACTGAAGCTTTCTTT. It translates to CASSLATSNTEAFF.

This rearrangement joins TRBV30 to TRBJ1-6, with D uncertain. V lost 2 bases to trimming and J lost 5 bases, with 16 bases between them. Per the germline V gene, CDR1 is GTSNPN and CDR2 is SVGIG (reference sequence). The CDR3 sequence is 16 residues long. The CDR3 nucleotides are TGTGCCTGGAGTCTGACATCGGCGGGAGATAATTCACCCCTCCACTTT. Protein: CAWSLTSAGDNSPLHF. Based on the CDR3 plus reference TRBV30 and TRBJ1-6, the full variable domain is SQTIHQWPATLVQPVGSPLSLECTVEGTSNPNLYWYRQAAGRGLQLLFYSVGIGQISSEVPQNLSASRPQDRQFILSSKKLLLSDSGFYLCAWSLTSAGDNSPLHFGNGTRLTVT.

This clonotype was counted many times. This chain uses TRBV27 with TRBJ1-1, with D hard to call. Germline V gives CDR1 MNHEY, CDR2 SMNVEV (reference sequence). The V and J ends lost 6 bases and 8 bases respectively, with 19 bases between them. The CDR3 runs to 14 residues. CDR3 nucleotide sequence: TGTGCCAGCAGGTCGACCAGAGTAGGATCCGAAGCTTTCTTT. It encodes CASRSTRVGSEAFF.

In regard to this clonotype: A much larger clone lies one base from this, so it may be a read error. The gene calls are TRBV6-1 and TRBJ1-5; D gene ambiguous. The CDR3 length is 13 residues. Germline CDR1 is MNHNS and CDR2 is SASEGT. Trimming left V 5 bases short and J 3 bases short, with 8 bases between. The CDR3, as DNA: TGTGCCAGCAGTTATCAGAACAATCAGCCCCAGCATTTT. This gives the protein CASSYQNNQPQHF.

The chain links TRBV20-1 to TRBJ2-1, with D tentatively TRBD2 (5 bases). Between the trimmed V and J ends, which lost 0 bases and 0 bases, there was a span of 18 bases. The CDR3 contains 18 residues. CDR1 and CDR2 from the germline V gene are DFQATT and SNEGSKA (reference sequence). In nucleotides, the CDR3 is TGCAGTGCTAGAGATCTATTGTTCGGGAAAAGCTCCTACAATGAGCAGTTCTTC. Its protein product is CSARDLLFGKSSYNEQFF.